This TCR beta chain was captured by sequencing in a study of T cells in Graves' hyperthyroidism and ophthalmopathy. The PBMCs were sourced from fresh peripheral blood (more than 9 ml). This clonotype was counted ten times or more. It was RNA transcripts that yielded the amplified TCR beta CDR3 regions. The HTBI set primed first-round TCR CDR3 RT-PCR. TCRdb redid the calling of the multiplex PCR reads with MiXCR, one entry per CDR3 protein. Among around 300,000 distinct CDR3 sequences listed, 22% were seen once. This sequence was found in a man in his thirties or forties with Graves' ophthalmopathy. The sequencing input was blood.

The CDR3 region has the DNA TGTGCCAGCAGTTCCCCCGGACTGGGATCCCAGTACTTC. Protein product: CASSSPGLGSQYF. V and J are TRBV27 and TRBJ2-5; perhaps TRBD2 as D (5 bases). V shed 4 bases and J shed 9 bases, with 15 bases lying between them. Per the germline V gene, CDR1 is MNHEY and CDR2 is SMNVEV (reference sequence). This CDR3 region has 13 residues.